This T cell receptor (beta chain) was identified in a study of blood T cell repertoires in COVID-19. About the research overall: Specimens from acute and convalescent COVID-19 originated in the United States, Italy and Spain. The analysed material was cDNA or gDNA that came from T cells, B-cell-depleted T cells, or PBMCs.

The germline gives CDR1 MNHEY, CDR2 SVGAGI. The CDR3 is 15 residues long. J lost 6 bases, V lost 2 bases, and 7 bases had no gene match. In the source study's methods: Using reference gene primer amplification, nucleated cell counts were estimated. Measured with immunoSEQ multiplex PCR; TCRdb has only the in-frame clones, and not every one. V, J and clone size derive from that table, while D and trimming were established from the DNA sequence. Of 53,000 or so clones detected, 75% to 80% appear once; the ten largest clones hold roughly 45%. This TCR was sampled from a man between 65 and 85 years old with active or convalescent COVID-19. The chain recombines TRBV6-5 with TRBJ2-1, with 7 bases aligning to TRBD2. The source material was peripheral blood. The CDR3 bases are TGTGCCAGCAGTTACGAGAGGCTAGCGGTCAATGAGCAGTTCTTC. It is translated as CASSYERLAVNEQFF.